Following are 13 T cell receptor beta chains from one sample sequenced in a study of OX40 agonist ivuxolimab in advanced cancers. The assay was immunoSEQ multiplex PCR, and TCRdb's table has in-frame clones only and misses some. The sample consists of approximately 120,000 clones, just under 95% of them appearing once. Specimen: CD4+ or CD8+ T cells sorted from blood, collected in a trial of the OX40 agonist ivuxolimab. These receptors came from an adult with an advanced solid tumor such as melanoma, head and neck, liver or kidney cancer.

V and J are TRBV25-1 and TRBJ2-1, with 8 bases lining up with TRBD1. CDR1 is MGHDK, CDR2 SYGVNS, per germline. After removal of 4 bases from V and 5 bases from J, the junction contained 4 bases not matched to a gene. The CDR3 has 14 residues. CDR3: CASSGQGRNNEQFF. The CDR3 nucleotides are TGTGCCAGCAGTGGACAGGGGAGGAACAATGAGCAGTTCTTC.

The chain links TRBV30 to TRBJ1-3; D gene ambiguous. V lost 5 bases, J lost 4 bases, and 15 bases lay in between. The germline V gene encodes CDR1 GTSNPN and CDR2 SVGIG (reference sequence). This CDR3 has 14 residues. CDR3 amino acids: CAWVRGAQGNTIYF. The CDR3 nucleotides are TGTGCCTGGGTCCGGGGAGCCCAAGGAAACACCATATATTTT.

The chain has TRBV4-1 and TRBJ1-4; TRBD1 might be the D (5 bases). The length of the CDR3 is 15 residues. The V gene lost 1 base and the J gene lost 7 bases, with 13 bases spanning the gap. The germline CDR1 and CDR2 sequences are MGHRA and YSYEKL. DNA for the CDR3: TGCGCCAGCAGCCAAGGCAGGGAAAAGGTTGAAAAACTGTTTTTT. Amino acid sequence: CASSQGREKVEKLFF.

This clone was picked up one time. The rearrangement uses TRBV14 and TRBJ1-4; unclear D gene. CDR1 and CDR2 from the germline V gene are SGHDN and FVKESK. The CDR3 runs to 13 residues. V was pared by 5 bases and J by 3 bases, with 7 bases between. The CDR3 DNA reads as TGTGCCAGCAGCACAGAGGCTAATGAAAAACTGTTTTTT. Its translation is CASSTEANEKLFF.

This chain joins TRBV7-9 and TRBJ1-1, with a possible D match to TRBD1 (5 bases). The CDR3 is 13 residues long. Germline lookup yields CDR1 SEHNR and CDR2 FQNEAQ (reference sequence). Trimming removed 5 bases at V and 7 bases at J, with 14 bases between. For the CDR3, the DNA is TGTGCCAGCAGCCAAGCAGGGTTAGGTGAAGCTTTCTTT. It encodes CASSQAGLGEAFF.

CDR3 in DNA: TGTGCCAGCAGTCTCAGGTCTGAAAAACTGTTTTTT. Encoded protein: CASSLRSEKLFF. The gene calls are TRBV28 and TRBJ1-4; D is uncertain. Trimming took 5 bases from V and 7 from J, leaving 8 bases between them. The CDR3 contains 12 residues. Germline loops: CDR1 MDHEN, CDR2 SYDVKM.

The chain joins TRBV5-1 to TRBJ2-3, with D perhaps TRBD1 (6 bases). In germline, CDR1 is SGHRS, CDR2 YFSETQ. Trimming left V 0 bases short and J 1 base short, with 12 bases between. The CDR3 contains 16 residues. The CDR3 is CASSLAGDPGTDTQYF. As DNA, the CDR3 is TGCGCCAGCAGCTTGGCAGGGGACCCTGGCACAGATACGCAGTATTTT. The full variable domain, its missing parts supplied by reference TRBV5-1 and TRBJ2-3, is KAGVTQTPRYLIKTRGQQVTLSCSPISGHRSVSWYQQTPGQGLQFLFEYFSETQRNKGNFPGRFSGRQFSNSRSEMNVSTLELGDSALYLCASSLAGDPGTDTQYFGPGTRLTVL.

The V and J genes are TRBV19 and TRBJ1-1; 7 bases line up with TRBD1. Germline V CDR1 and CDR2: LNHDA, SQIVND (reference sequence). The CDR3 contains 15 residues. The V segment lost 2 bases and the J segment 4 bases; nucleotides outside the gene matches: 7. This CDR3 reads CASSIRAGGSTEAFF. In DNA, the CDR3 is TGTGCCAGTAGTATAAGGGCAGGGGGGAGCACTGAAGCTTTCTTT.

CDR3 nucleotides: TGTGCCAGCAGTGAGGACAGGGGCCTCTACGAGCAGTACTTC. Encoded protein: CASSEDRGLYEQYF. V gene TRBV2 combines with J gene TRBJ2-7, with TRBD1 identical over 9 bases. V gave up 3 bases and J gave up 3 bases; unmatched junction bases: 3. The germline CDR1 and CDR2 sequences are SNHLY and FYNNEI. The CDR3 loop spans 14 amino acids.

The gene calls are TRBV27 and TRBJ2-7, with a possible D match to TRBD1 (5 bases). The CDR3 sequence is 12 residues long. CDR1 MNHEY and CDR2 SMNVEV come from the germline V gene (reference sequence). V was clipped by 5 bases and J by 7 bases, with 12 bases between them. The CDR3: CASSVTGGEQYF. DNA for the CDR3: TGTGCCAGCAGTGTTACAGGTGGGGAGCAGTACTTC.

The V gene is TRBV18, the J gene TRBJ2-1; 8 nucleotides match TRBD1. Trimming at V came to 2 bases and at J to 3 bases, leaving 6 bases not matched to a gene. This CDR3 region has 16 residues. Germline V gene sequence: CDR1 KGHSH, CDR2 LQKENI. The CDR3 nucleotides read TGTGCCAGCTCACCAGGAGGGACAGGACTCTACAATGAGCAGTTCTTC. This translates into CASSPGGTGLYNEQFF.

CDR3 DNA sequence: TGTGCCAGCAGCTTTATTTACGGGAGCTACAATGAGCAGTTCTTC. This codes for CASSFIYGSYNEQFF. The chain is built from TRBV7-2 and TRBJ2-1; perhaps TRBD2 as D (6 bases). This CDR3 is 15 amino acids long. CDR1 SGHTA and CDR2 FQGNSA come from the germline V gene. Between the trimmed V and J ends, which lost 3 bases and 3 bases, there was a span of 12 bases. Drawing the rest from reference TRBV7-2 and TRBJ2-1, the complete variable domain is GAGVSQSPSNKVTEKGKDVELRCDPISGHTALYWYRQSLGQGLEFLIYFQGNSAPDKSGLPSDRFSAERTGGSVSTLTIQRTQQEDSAVYLCASSFIYGSYNEQFFGPGTRLTVL.

V gene TRBV5-4 combines with J gene TRBJ1-1; TRBD1 matches at 7 bases. Per the germline V gene, CDR1 is SGHNT and CDR2 is YYREEE (reference sequence). The CDR3 has 14 residues. V was pared by 4 bases and J by 8 bases, with 11 bases of the junction left unmatched. Written as DNA, the CDR3 is TGTGCCAGCAGCACCCAGACAGGGTGGGCCGAAGCTTTCTTT. The encoded protein is CASSTQTGWAEAFF.